This T cell receptor beta chain came from a study of kidney transplant recipient with SARS-CoV-2 infection. About this clonotype: It may be a read error: a sequence one base away is much more abundant.

MiXCR, run by TCRdb on the reads, gives a single entry per CDR3 protein. The repertoire holds 200,000 to 300,000 distinct CDR3 sequences, with less than 35% as singletons. V shed 8 bases and J shed 5 bases, with 18 bases lying between them. This CDR3 region has 14 residues. Per the germline V gene, CDR1 is LNHDA and CDR2 is SQIVND (reference sequence). V and J are TRBV19 and TRBJ1-1; D may be TRBD1 (6 bases). The sequence was collected from a male patient in his thirties who had COVID-19 and was a kidney transplant recipient. The graft donor may be the source of some T cells. The sequences come from a blood sample, collected at baseline and between days 110 and 120 from a kidney transplant recipient. CDR3 bases: TGTGCCAGTTTGGACAGTCCGAGAAAGACTGAAGCTTTCTTT. Amino acids: CASLDSPRKTEAFF.